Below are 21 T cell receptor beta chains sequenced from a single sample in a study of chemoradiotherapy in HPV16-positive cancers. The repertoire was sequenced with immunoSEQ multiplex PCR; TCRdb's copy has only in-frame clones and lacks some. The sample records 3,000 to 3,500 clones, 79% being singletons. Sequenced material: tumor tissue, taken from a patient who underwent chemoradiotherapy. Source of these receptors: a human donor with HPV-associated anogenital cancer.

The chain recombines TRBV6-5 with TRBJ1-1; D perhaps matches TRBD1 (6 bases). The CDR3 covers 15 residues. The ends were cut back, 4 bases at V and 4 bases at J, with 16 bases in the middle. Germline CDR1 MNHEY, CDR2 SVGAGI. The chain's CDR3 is CASSSNSAGATEAFF. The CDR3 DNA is TGTGCCAGCAGTTCAAACTCTGCAGGGGCCACTGAAGCTTTCTTT.

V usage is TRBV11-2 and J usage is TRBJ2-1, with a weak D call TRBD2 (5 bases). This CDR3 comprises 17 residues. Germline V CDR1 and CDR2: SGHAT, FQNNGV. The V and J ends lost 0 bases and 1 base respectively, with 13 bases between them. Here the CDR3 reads CASSLDRAGRSYNEQFF. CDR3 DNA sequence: TGTGCCAGCAGCTTAGATCGGGCGGGTCGATCCTACAATGAGCAGTTCTTC.

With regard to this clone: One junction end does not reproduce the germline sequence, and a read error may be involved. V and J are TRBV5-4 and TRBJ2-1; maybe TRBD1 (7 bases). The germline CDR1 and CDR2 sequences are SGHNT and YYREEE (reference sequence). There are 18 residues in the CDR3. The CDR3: CASSQVEGAGFSYNEQFF. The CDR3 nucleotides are TGCGCCAGCAGCCAAGTGGAGGGGGCGGGCTTCTCCTACAATGAGCAGTTCTTC.

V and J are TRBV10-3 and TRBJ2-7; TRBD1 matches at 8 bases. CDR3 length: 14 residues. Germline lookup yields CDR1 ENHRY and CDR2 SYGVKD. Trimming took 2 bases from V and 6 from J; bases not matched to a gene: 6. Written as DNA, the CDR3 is TGTGCCATCAGTGAGAGGCAGGGGGCGGGCGAGCAGTACTTC. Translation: CAISERQGAGEQYF.

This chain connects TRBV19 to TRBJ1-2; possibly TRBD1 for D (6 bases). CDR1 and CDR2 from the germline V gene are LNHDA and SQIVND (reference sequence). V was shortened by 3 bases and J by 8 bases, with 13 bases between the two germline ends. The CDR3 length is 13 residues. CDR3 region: CASSMVQGGGYTF. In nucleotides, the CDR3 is TGTGCCAGTAGTATGGTACAGGGCGGAGGCTACACCTTC.

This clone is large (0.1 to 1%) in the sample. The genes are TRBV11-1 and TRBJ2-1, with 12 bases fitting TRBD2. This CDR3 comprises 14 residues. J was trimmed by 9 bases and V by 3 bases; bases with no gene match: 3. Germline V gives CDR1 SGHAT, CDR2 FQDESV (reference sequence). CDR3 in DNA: TGTGCCAGCAGCTTCCTAGCGGGAGGGCCTGAGCAGTTCTTC. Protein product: CASSFLAGGPEQFF.

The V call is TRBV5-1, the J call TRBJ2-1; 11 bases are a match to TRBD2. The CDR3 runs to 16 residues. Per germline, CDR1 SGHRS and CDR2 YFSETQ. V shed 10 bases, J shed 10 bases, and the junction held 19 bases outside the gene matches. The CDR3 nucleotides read TGCGCCTCTAACGGGGCCTCTAGCGGGAGGTCAGGAGAGCAGTTCTTC. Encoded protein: CASNGASSGRSGEQFF.

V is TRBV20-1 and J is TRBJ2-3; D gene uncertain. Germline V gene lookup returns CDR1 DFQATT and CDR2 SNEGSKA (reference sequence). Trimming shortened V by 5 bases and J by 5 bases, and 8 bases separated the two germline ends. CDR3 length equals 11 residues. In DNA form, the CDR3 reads TGCAGTGCTTTTTGGGTAGATACGCAGTATTTT. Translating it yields CSAFWVDTQYF.

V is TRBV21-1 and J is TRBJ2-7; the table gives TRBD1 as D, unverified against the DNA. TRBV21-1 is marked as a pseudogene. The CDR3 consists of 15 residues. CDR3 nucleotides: TGTGCCAGCAGCAAAAGACAGGGTCACCCCTACGAGCAGTACTTC. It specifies CASSKRQGHPYEQYF.

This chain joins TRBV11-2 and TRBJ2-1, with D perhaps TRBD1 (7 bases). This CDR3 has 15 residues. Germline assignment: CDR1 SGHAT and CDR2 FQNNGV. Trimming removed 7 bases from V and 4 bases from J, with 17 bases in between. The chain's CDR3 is CASTIQGRPYNEQFF. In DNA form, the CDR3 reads TGTGCCAGCACCATACAGGGGAGGCCTTACAATGAGCAGTTCTTC. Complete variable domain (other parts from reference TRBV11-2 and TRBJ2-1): EAGVAQSPRYKIIEKRQSVAFWCNPISGHATLYWYQQILGQGPKLLIQFQNNGVVDDSQLPKDRFSAERLKGVDSTLKIQPAKLEDSAVYLCASTIQGRPYNEQFFGPGTRLTVL.

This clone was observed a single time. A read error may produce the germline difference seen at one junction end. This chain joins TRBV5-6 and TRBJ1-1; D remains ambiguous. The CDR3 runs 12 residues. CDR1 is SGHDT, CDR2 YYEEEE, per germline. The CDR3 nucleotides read TGTACCAGCAGCTTGGGAAGGTTTGAAGCTTTCTTT. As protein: CTSSLGRFEAFF. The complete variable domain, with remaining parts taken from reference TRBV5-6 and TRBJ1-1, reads DAGVTQSPTHLIKTRGQQVTLRCSPKSGHDTVSWYQQALGQGPQFIFQYYEEEERQRGNFPDRFSGHQFPNYSSELNVNALLLGDSALYLCTSSLGRFEAFFGQGTRLTVV.

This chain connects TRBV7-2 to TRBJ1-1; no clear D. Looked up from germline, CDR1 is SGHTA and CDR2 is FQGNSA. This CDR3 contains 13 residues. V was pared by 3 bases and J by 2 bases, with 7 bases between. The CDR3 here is CASSFSSNTEAFF. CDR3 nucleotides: TGTGCCAGCAGCTTTTCGTCAAACACTGAAGCTTTCTTT.

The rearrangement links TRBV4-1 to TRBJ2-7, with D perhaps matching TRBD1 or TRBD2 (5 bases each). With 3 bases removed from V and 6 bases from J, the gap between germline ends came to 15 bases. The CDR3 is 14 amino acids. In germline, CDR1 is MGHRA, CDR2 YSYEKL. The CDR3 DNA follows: TGCGCCAGCAGCCAGGGGACGACAGAGGGCGAGCAGTACTTC. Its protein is CASSQGTTEGEQYF.

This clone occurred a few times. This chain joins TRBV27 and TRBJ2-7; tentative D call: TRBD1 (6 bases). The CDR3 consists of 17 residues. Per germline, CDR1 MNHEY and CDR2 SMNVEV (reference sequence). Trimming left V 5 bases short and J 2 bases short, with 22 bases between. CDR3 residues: CASSPSIGRGSTYEQYF. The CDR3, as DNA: TGTGCCAGCAGTCCCAGTATCGGCAGGGGTAGTACCTACGAGCAGTACTTC.

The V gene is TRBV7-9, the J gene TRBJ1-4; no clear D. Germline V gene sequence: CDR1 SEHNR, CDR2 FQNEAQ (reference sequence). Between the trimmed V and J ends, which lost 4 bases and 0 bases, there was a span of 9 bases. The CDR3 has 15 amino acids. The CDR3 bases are TGTGCCAGCAGCTCCTCGGATACAACTAATGAAAAACTGTTTTTT. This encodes CASSSSDTTNEKLFF.

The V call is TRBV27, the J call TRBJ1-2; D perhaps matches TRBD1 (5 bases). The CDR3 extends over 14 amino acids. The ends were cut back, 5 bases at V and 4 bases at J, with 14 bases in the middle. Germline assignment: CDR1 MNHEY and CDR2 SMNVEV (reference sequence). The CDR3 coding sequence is TGTGCCAGCAGTCCCCGGACGGGACCCTATGGCTACACCTTC. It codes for CASSPRTGPYGYTF.

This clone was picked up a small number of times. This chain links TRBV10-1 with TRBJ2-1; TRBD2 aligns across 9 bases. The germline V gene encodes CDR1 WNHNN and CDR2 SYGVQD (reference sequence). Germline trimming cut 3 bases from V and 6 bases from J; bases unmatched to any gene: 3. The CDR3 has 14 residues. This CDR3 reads CASSEGTSRNEQFF. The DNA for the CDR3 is TGCGCCAGCAGTGAAGGGACTAGCCGCAATGAGCAGTTCTTC.

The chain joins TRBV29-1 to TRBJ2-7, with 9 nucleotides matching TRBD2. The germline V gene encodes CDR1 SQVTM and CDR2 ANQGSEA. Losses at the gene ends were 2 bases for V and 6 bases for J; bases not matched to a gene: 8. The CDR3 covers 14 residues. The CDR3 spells CSVEFGSGSSEQYF. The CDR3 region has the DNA TGCAGCGTTGAATTCGGTAGCGGGAGCAGCGAGCAGTACTTC.

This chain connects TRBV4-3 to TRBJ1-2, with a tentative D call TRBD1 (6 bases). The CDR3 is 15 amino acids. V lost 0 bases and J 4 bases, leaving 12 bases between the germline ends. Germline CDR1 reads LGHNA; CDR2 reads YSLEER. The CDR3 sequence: CASSQELQGAYGYTF. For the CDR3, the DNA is TGCGCCAGCAGCCAAGAACTACAGGGAGCCTATGGCTACACCTTC.

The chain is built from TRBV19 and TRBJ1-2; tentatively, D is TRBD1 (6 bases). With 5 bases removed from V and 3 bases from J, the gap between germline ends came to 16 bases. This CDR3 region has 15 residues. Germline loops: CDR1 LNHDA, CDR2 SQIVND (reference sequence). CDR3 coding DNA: TGTGCCAGTAGTCACCTCTCACAGGGAGACTATGGCTACACCTTC. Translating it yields CASSHLSQGDYGYTF.

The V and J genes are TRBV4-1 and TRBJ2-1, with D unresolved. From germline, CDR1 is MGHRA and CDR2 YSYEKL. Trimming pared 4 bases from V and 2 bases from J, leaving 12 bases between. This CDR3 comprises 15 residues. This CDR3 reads CASSPPGGAYNEQFF. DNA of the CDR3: TGCGCCAGCAGCCCTCCCGGTGGGGCCTACAATGAGCAGTTCTTC.